This passage covers 30 T cell receptor beta chains from one sample sequenced in a study of cytomegalovirus exposure and HLA in healthy donors. TCRdb's copy holds only in-frame clones and misses some; the assay was immunoSEQ multiplex PCR. The sample includes some 65,000 clones, 85% to 95% of them seen just once. Sequencing used PBMCs. The receptor set was obtained from a young man in good health and CMV-seropositive.

The chain recombines TRBV2 with TRBJ2-1; 9 bases are shared with TRBD1. This CDR3 has 15 residues. Trimming at V came to 6 bases and at J to 4 bases, leaving 7 bases not matched to a gene. Germline CDR1 reads SNHLY; CDR2 reads FYNNEI. CDR3 nucleotide sequence: TGTGCCAGCAGCCGGACAGGGGATGGTTACAATGAGCAGTTCTTC. Translated: CASSRTGDGYNEQFF.

The chain joins TRBV30 to TRBJ1-3, with D possibly being TRBD1 (6 bases). The CDR3 runs to 16 residues. The V gene lost 4 bases and the J gene lost 0 bases, with 16 bases spanning the gap. Germline lookup yields CDR1 GTSNPN and CDR2 SVGIG (reference sequence). The CDR3 sequence: CAWIPRTANSGNTIYF. The CDR3 DNA reads as TGTGCCTGGATCCCGAGGACAGCTAACTCTGGAAACACCATATATTTT.

This sequence joins TRBV6-5 and TRBJ2-7, with 7 bases aligning to TRBD2. The CDR3 runs 14 residues. CDR1 and CDR2 (germline): MNHEY, SVGAGI. V shed 6 bases, J shed 3 bases, and the junction held 8 bases outside the gene matches. In nucleotides, the CDR3 is TGTGCCAGCAGAGGGGAGCGGGGCCGCTACGAGCAGTACTTC. Its protein product is CASRGERGRYEQYF.

This clone was detected only once. This sequence joins TRBV2 and TRBJ2-7; maybe TRBD1 (6 bases). V was cut by 6 bases and J by 0 bases, with 15 bases left in between. The CDR3 extends over 15 amino acids. CDR1 is SNHLY and CDR2 is FYNNEI in the germline V gene. The CDR3 here is CASRGDRLSSYEQYF. DNA of the CDR3: TGTGCCAGCAGAGGAGACAGGCTCTCCTCCTACGAGCAGTACTTC.

This chain uses TRBV30 with TRBJ2-5; no definite D call. CDR1 and CDR2 (germline): GTSNPN, SVGIG (reference sequence). This CDR3 has 12 residues. V shed 4 bases and J shed 5 bases, with 11 bases lying between them. Here the CDR3 DNA reads TGTGCCTGGACAGTATCCGGGGAGACCCAGTACTTC. Protein sequence: CAWTVSGETQYF.

A single count supports this clone. V usage is TRBV12-5 and J usage is TRBJ1-4; D might be TRBD1 (6 bases). Trimming pared 5 bases from V and 8 bases from J, leaving 18 bases between. CDR3 length equals 15 residues. The germline V gene encodes CDR1 LGHNT and CDR2 FRNRAP. In nucleotides, the CDR3 is TGTGCTAGTGGTACCTCGAGGGGGGGCAGAGAAAAACTGTTTTTT. Translation gives CASGTSRGGREKLFF.

The chain is built from TRBV28 and TRBJ2-7; perhaps TRBD1 as D (5 bases). Germline-derived CDR1 and CDR2 are MDHEN and SYDVKM. There are 15 residues in the CDR3. Trimming shortened V by 2 bases and J by 4 bases, and 15 bases separated the two germline ends. The CDR3 loop is CASSLPDTAFYEQYF. CDR3 DNA: TGTGCCAGCAGTTTACCGGACACCGCCTTTTACGAGCAGTACTTC.

This clone was recorded once. V is TRBV15 and J is TRBJ1-5, with unresolved D. V lost 6 bases and J 2 bases, leaving 11 bases between the germline ends. The CDR3 has 14 residues. CDR1 and CDR2 (germline): LNHNV, YYDKDF (reference sequence). CDR3 sequence reads: CATRERRGNQPQHF. The DNA of the CDR3 is TGTGCCACCAGAGAGAGGAGGGGCAATCAGCCCCAGCATTTT.

V usage is TRBV7-9 and J usage is TRBJ2-5, with 10 bases lining up with TRBD2. With V trimmed by 6 bases and J by 4 bases, 8 bases remained unmatched. The CDR3 has 15 amino acids. CDR1 and CDR2 (germline): SEHNR, FQNEAQ (reference sequence). The CDR3 DNA is TGTGCCAGCAGACCTACTAGCGGGGAACGAGAGACCCAGTACTTC. It is translated as CASRPTSGERETQYF.

The V and J genes are TRBV5-8 and TRBJ2-6; 7 bases are shared with TRBD1. After removal of 2 bases from V and 0 bases from J, the junction contained 8 bases not matched to a gene. Germline loops: CDR1 SGHTS, CDR2 YDEGEE. This CDR3 comprises 18 residues. CDR3: CASSFTGQSISGANVLTF. CDR3 bases: TGTGCCAGCAGCTTTACGGGACAGTCAATCTCTGGGGCCAACGTCCTGACTTTC.

The chain recombines TRBV7-3 with TRBJ2-1; the match to TRBD2 covers 8 bases. V lost 5 bases, J lost 6 bases, and 6 bases stayed unmatched. The CDR3 is made up of 14 amino acids. The germline V gene has CDR1 SGHTA and CDR2 FQGTGA. The DNA of the CDR3 is TGTGCCAGCAGCCCAGCGGGAGATTTCAATGAGCAGTTCTTC. It encodes CASSPAGDFNEQFF.

This clone was observed a single time. The chain joins TRBV2 to TRBJ2-3; 9 bases agree with TRBD2. CDR3 size: 15 residues. With 3 bases clipped from V and 6 bases from J, the junction kept 7 bases outside the gene matches. In germline, CDR1 is SNHLY, CDR2 FYNNEI. CDR3 in amino acids: CASSDVAGVGDTQYF. Written as DNA, the CDR3 is TGTGCCAGCAGTGACGTAGCGGGGGTGGGGGATACGCAGTATTTT.

V and J are TRBV4-3 and TRBJ1-2, with a tentative D call TRBD1 (6 bases). The length of the CDR3 is 14 residues. Germline assignment: CDR1 LGHNA and CDR2 YSLEER. Trimming left V 0 bases short and J 6 bases short, with 11 bases between. The CDR3 is CASSQEGQIDGYTF. DNA for the CDR3: TGCGCCAGCAGCCAAGAAGGACAGATCGATGGCTACACCTTC.

The chain combines TRBV5-1 with TRBJ2-5; a possible D gene is TRBD1 (6 bases). The germline V and J ends were trimmed by 2 bases and 5 bases, with 10 bases remaining between them. This CDR3 is 13 amino acids long. Germline CDR1 SGHRS, CDR2 YFSETQ. CDR3 protein: CASSLQGGETQYF. The CDR3 DNA sequence: TGCGCCAGCAGCTTACAGGGTGGGGAGACCCAGTACTTC.

V gene TRBV7-9 combines with J gene TRBJ1-2, with D hard to call. The CDR3 is 15 residues long. The V end lost 1 base, the J end lost 0 bases, and 9 bases lay between the germline ends. Looked up from germline, CDR1 is SEHNR and CDR2 is FQNEAQ (reference sequence). The CDR3 nucleotides are TGTGCCAGCAGCTTAGACAGAACGACTAACTATGGCTACACCTTC. Its translation is CASSLDRTTNYGYTF.

The chain links TRBV11-2 to TRBJ2-3; 8 bases agree with TRBD2. Germline trimming cut 2 bases from V and 10 bases from J; bases unmatched to any gene: 11. CDR3 length: 15 amino acids. The germline V gene encodes CDR1 SGHAT and CDR2 FQNNGV. The CDR3 DNA follows: TGTGCCAGCAGCTTAAATCTCATAGCGGGGTACGCGCAGTATTTT. Translating gives CASSLNLIAGYAQYF.

This sequence joins TRBV6-1 and TRBJ1-5; 9 bases agree with TRBD1. Germline values: CDR1 MNHNS, CDR2 SASEGT. The CDR3 is 14 amino acids. Unmatched junction bases numbered 7, after V lost 7 bases and J lost 6 bases. CDR3 region: CASTRGQGSQPQHF. CDR3 bases: TGTGCCAGCACCCGGGGACAGGGTTCTCAGCCCCAGCATTTT.

This chain joins TRBV19 and TRBJ2-5; 9 bases line up with TRBD1. The germline CDR1 and CDR2 sequences are LNHDA and SQIVND (reference sequence). The CDR3 consists of 15 residues. J lost 5 bases, V lost 4 bases, and 8 bases had no gene match. The CDR3 sequence is CASSSLTGGSETQYF. The CDR3 DNA follows: TGTGCCAGTAGTAGCCTGACAGGGGGTAGTGAGACCCAGTACTTC.

This chain uses TRBV25-1 with TRBJ1-2; D possibly corresponds to TRBD1 (6 bases). Per the germline V gene, CDR1 is MGHDK and CDR2 is SYGVNS. The CDR3 has 13 residues. Trimming removed 8 bases from V and 1 base from J, with 11 bases in between. The CDR3 nucleotides read TGTGCCAGCTCCGGGACACTTAACTATGGCTACACCTTC. Translation gives CASSGTLNYGYTF.

This clone showed up just once. V and J are TRBV25-1 and TRBJ2-1, with 7 positions matching TRBD2. Trimming took 7 bases from V and 5 from J; bases not matched to a gene: 8. Germline V CDR1 and CDR2: MGHDK, SYGVNS. CDR3 length equals 14 residues. The CDR3 is CASTISGTHNEQFF. The DNA for the CDR3 is TGTGCCAGCACTATCAGCGGGACCCACAATGAGCAGTTCTTC.

The V gene is TRBV19, the J gene TRBJ2-7, with 7 nucleotides matching TRBD2. Germline V lookup: CDR1 LNHDA, CDR2 SQIVND (reference sequence). Germline trimming cut 3 bases from V and 6 bases from J; bases unmatched to any gene: 2. The CDR3 totals 12 residues. The CDR3 here is CASSMGGLEQYF. The CDR3 DNA sequence: TGTGCCAGTAGTATGGGAGGGCTCGAGCAGTACTTC.

This rearrangement joins TRBV27 to TRBJ2-1; TRBD2 aligns across 14 bases. Germline loops: CDR1 MNHEY, CDR2 SMNVEV (reference sequence). V lost 4 bases and J lost 7; bases outside the gene matches: 3. CDR3 size: 15 residues. In DNA form, the CDR3 reads TGTGCCAGCAGTTGGGGACTAGCGGGAGCAAATGAGCAGTTCTTC. It codes for CASSWGLAGANEQFF.

The chain couples TRBV28 to TRBJ2-3; 8 bases are a match to TRBD2. Per germline, CDR1 MDHEN and CDR2 SYDVKM. V was pared by 6 bases and J by 6 bases, with 8 bases of the junction left unmatched. The CDR3 totals 14 residues. This CDR3 is CASSLSGSGDTQYF. In nucleotides, the CDR3 is TGTGCCAGCAGCCTGAGCGGGAGTGGGGATACGCAGTATTTT. The full variable domain, completed using reference TRBV28 and TRBJ2-3, is DVKVTQSSRYLVKRTGEKVFLECVQDMDHENMFWYRQDPGLGLRLIYFSYDVKMKEKGDIPEGYSVSREKKERFSLILESASTNQTSMYLCASSLSGSGDTQYFGPGTRLTVL.

This chain connects TRBV18 to TRBJ2-1, with 7 bases aligning to TRBD1. V lost 5 bases to trimming and J lost 2 bases; unmatched junction nucleotides: 6. Germline assignment: CDR1 KGHSH and CDR2 LQKENI. The CDR3 is 15 amino acids. This chain's CDR3 is CASSASGGPYNEQFF. In nucleotides, the CDR3 is TGTGCCAGCTCAGCGTCAGGGGGACCCTACAATGAGCAGTTCTTC.

The rearrangement joins TRBV29-1 to TRBJ1-1, with 7 nucleotides matching TRBD1. CDR1 is SQVTM and CDR2 is ANQGSEA in the germline V gene. After removal of 2 bases from V and 0 bases from J, the junction contained 6 bases not matched to a gene. CDR3 length equals 15 residues. CDR3 coding DNA: TGCAGCGTTGAAAGGCTACAGGGGTTGAACACTGAAGCTTTCTTT. Translating gives CSVERLQGLNTEAFF. The whole variable domain, remainder taken from reference TRBV29-1 and TRBJ1-1, is SAVISQKPSRDICQRGTSLTIQCQVDSQVTMMFWYRQQPGQSLTLIATANQGSEATYESGFVIDKFPISRPNLTFSTLTVSNMSPEDSSIYLCSVERLQGLNTEAFFGQGTRLTVV.

The chain recombines TRBV6-5 with TRBJ1-6, with TRBD1 matching 9 bases. The CDR3 has 15 residues. Germline CDR1 is MNHEY and CDR2 is SVGAGI. J was trimmed by 11 bases and V by 5 bases; bases with no gene match: 10. CDR3: CASSPGDREVTPLHF. The CDR3 DNA reads as TGTGCCAGCAGTCCAGGGGACAGGGAAGTTACACCCCTCCACTTT.

This chain links TRBV2 with TRBJ2-6; D unresolved. The V end lost 9 bases, the J end lost 1 base, and 4 bases lay between the germline ends. Germline V gene lookup returns CDR1 SNHLY and CDR2 FYNNEI. This CDR3 has 12 amino acids. The CDR3 bases are TGTGCCAGAATATCTGGGGCCAACGTCCTGACTTTC. Translating it yields CARISGANVLTF.

The chain employs TRBV6-1 and TRBJ1-5; D gene ambiguous. This CDR3 has 13 amino acids. Trimming pared 1 base from V and 6 bases from J, leaving 7 bases between. Germline CDR1 and CDR2: MNHNS and SASEGT. In DNA, the CDR3 is TGTGCCAGCAGTGAAGGGGAGGTTCAGCCCCAGCATTTT. It codes for CASSEGEVQPQHF.

The chain recombines TRBV2 with TRBJ2-7, with D uncertain. The CDR3 is 11 residues long. From germline, CDR1 is SNHLY and CDR2 FYNNEI. V was pared by 4 bases and J by 3 bases, with 4 bases between. The CDR3: CASSGSYEQYF. In nucleotides, the CDR3 is TGTGCCAGCAGTGGTAGCTACGAGCAGTACTTC.

The J gene is TRBJ2-7, the V gene TRBV11-3; TRBD1 aligns across 7 bases. This CDR3 is 14 amino acids long. J gave up 2 bases and V 1 base, and 2 bases lay outside the gene matches. Germline V gene sequence: CDR1 SGHNT, CDR2 YENEEA. CDR3 region: CASSLGDSPYEQYF. For the CDR3, the DNA is TGTGCCAGCAGCTTAGGGGACAGTCCCTACGAGCAGTACTTC.